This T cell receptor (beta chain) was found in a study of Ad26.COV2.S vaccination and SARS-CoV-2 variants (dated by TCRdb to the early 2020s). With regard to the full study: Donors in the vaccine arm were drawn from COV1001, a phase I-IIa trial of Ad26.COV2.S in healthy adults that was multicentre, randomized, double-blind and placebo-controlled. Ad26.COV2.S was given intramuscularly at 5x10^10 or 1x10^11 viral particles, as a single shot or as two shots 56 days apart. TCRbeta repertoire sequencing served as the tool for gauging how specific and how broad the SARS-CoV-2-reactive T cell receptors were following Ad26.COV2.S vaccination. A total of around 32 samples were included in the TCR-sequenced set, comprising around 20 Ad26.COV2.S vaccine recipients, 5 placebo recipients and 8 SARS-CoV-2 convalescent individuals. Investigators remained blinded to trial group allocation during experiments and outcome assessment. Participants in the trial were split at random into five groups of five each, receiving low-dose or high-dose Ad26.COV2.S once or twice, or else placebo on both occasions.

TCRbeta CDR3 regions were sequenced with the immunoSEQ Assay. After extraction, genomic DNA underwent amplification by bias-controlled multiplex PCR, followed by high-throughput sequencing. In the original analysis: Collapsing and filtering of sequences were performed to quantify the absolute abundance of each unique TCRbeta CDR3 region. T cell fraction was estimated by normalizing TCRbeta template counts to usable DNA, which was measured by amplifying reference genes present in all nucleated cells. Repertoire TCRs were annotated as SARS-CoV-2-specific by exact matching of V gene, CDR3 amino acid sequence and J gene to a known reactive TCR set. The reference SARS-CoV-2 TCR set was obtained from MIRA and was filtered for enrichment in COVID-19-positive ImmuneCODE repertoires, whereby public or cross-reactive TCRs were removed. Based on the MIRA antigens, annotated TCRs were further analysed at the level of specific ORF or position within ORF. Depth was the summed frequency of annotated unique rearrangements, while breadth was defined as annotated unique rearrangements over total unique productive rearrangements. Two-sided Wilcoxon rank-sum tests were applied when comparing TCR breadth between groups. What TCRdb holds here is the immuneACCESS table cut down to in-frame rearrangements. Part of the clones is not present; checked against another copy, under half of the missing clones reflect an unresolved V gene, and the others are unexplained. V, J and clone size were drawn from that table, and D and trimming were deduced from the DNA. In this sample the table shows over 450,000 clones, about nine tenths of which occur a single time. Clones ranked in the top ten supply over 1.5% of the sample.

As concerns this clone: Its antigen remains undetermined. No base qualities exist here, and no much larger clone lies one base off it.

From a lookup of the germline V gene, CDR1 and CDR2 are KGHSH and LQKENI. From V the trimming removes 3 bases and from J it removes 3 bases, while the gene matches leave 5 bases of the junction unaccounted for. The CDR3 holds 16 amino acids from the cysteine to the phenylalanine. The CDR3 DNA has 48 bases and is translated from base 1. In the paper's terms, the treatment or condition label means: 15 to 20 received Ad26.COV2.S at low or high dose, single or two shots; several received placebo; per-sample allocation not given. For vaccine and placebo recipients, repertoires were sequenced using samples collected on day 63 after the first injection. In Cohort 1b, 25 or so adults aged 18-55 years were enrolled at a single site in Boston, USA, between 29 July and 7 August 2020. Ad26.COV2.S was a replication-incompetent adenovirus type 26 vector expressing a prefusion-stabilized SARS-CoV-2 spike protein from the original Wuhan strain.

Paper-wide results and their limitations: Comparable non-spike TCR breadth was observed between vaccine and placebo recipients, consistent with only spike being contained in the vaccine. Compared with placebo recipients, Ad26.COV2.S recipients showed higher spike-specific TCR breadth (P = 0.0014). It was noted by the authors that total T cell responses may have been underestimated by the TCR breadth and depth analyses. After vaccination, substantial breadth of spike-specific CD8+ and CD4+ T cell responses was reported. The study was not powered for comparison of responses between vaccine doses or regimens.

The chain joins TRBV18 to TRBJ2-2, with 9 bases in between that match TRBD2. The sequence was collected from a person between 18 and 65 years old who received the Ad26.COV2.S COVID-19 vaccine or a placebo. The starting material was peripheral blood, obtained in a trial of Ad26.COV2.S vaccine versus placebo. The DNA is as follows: TGTGCCAGCTCACCCAATAGCGGGAGAGACACCGGGGAGCTGTTTTTT. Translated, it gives CASSPNSGRDTGELFF.